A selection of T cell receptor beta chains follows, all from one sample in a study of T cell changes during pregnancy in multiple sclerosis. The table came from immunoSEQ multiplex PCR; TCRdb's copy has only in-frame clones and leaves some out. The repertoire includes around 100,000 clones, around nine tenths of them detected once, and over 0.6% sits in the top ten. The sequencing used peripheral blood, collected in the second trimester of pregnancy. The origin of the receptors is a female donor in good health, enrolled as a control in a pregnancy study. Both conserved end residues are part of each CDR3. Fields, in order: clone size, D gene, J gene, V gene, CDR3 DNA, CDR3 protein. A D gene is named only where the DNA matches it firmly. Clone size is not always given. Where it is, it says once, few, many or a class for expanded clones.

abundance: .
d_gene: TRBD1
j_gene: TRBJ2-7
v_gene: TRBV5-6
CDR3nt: TGTGCCAGCAGCTTGTCCGGCGCGTGGGCGGACAGGACTTACGAGCAGTACTTC
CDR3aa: CASSLSGAWADRTYEQYF

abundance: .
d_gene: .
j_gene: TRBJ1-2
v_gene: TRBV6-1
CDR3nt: TGTGCCAGCAGTGTCTGGGGCGGGGGAGACTATGGCTACACCTTC
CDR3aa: CASSVWGGGDYGYTF

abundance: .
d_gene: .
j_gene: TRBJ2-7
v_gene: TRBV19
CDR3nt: TGTGCCAGAGACCAGGGGTCCTCAAGGGTTGAGCAGTACTTC
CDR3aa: CARDQGSSRVEQYF

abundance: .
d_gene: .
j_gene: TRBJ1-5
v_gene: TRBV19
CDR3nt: TGTGCCAGTAGTATCGGAGGAGGGAGCAATCAGCCCCAGCATTTT
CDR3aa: CASSIGGGSNQPQHF

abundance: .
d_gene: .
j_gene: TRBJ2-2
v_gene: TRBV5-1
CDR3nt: TGCGCCAGCAGCTTGGCCAAGGCAGGGCGAACCGGGGAGCTGTTTTTT
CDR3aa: CASSLAKAGRTGELFF

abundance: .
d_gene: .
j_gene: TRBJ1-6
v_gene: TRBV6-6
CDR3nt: TGTGCCAGCAGTTACGGGGGCACCAATTCACCCCTCCACTTT
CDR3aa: CASSYGGTNSPLHF

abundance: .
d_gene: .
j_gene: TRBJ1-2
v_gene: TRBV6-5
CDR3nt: TGTGCCAGCAGCAAGGACAGCGGCTACACCTTC
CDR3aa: CASSKDSGYTF

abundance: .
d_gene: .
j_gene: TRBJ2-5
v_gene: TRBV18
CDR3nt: TGTGCCAGCTCCGGCGGGGGCCTCTCCTACGAGACCCAGTACTTC
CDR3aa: CASSGGGLSYETQYF

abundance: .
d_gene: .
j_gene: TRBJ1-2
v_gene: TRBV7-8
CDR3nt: TGTGCCACCGGGACTGGGCTCGTTGGCTACACCTTC
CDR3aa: CATGTGLVGYTF

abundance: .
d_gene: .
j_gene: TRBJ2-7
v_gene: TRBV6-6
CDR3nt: TGTGCCAGCAGTTACAGGGAGATCCACGAGCAGTACTTC
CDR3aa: CASSYREIHEQYF

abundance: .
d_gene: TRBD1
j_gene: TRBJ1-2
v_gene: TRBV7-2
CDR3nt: TGTGCCAGCAGCCAAGACTCCGGGACAGGGGAAGCTGGCTACACCTTC
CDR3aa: CASSQDSGTGEAGYTF

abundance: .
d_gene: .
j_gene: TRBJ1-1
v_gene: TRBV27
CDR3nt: TGTGCCAGCAGTAGCGCTCAGGGGCTGAACACTGAAGCTTTCTTT
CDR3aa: CASSSAQGLNTEAFF

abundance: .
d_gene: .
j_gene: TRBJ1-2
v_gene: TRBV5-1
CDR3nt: TGCGCCAGCAGCGGATCTAACAGGAGAGCTAACTATGGCTACACCTTC
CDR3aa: CASSGSNRRANYGYTF

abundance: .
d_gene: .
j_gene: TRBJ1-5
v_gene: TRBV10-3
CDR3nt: TGTGCCATCAGTATTAGCGGGGTGGGCCAGCCCCAGCATTTT
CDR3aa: CAISISGVGQPQHF

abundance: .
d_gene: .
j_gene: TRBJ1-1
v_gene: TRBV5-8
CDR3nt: TGTGCCAGCAGGTCGAGAGGTGAAGCTTTCTTT
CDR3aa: CASRSRGEAFF

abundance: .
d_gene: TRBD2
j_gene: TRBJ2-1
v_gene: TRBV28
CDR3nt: TGTGCCAGCAGTTTAGCGGAACTAGCGGGAGGTGAGCAGTTCTTC
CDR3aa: CASSLAELAGGEQFF

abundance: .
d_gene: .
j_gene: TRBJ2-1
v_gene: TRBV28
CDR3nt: TGTGCCAGCAGTTTGGACAGAATCAATGAGCAGTTCTTC
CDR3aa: CASSLDRINEQFF

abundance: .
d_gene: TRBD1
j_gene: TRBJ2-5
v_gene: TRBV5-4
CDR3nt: TGTGCCAGCAGCCGGGACAGACAAGAGACCCAGTACTTC
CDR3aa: CASSRDRQETQYF

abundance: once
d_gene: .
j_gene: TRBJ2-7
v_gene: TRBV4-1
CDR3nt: TGCGCCAGCAGCCAAGATGCCCACAGGGAGCGCGAGCAGTACTTC
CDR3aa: CASSQDAHREREQYF

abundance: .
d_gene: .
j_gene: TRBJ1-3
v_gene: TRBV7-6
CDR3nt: TGTGCCAGCAGCTTATTCCCGGCCAGGGCAAGCTCTGGAAACACCATATATTTT
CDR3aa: CASSLFPARASSGNTIYF

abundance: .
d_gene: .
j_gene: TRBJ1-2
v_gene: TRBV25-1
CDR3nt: TGTGCCAGCAGTGAATACAAGGGGCGTAACTATGGCTACACCTTC
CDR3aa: CASSEYKGRNYGYTF

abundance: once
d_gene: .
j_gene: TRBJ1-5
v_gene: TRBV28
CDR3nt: TGTGCCAGCAGTTTCCCGTCCTTAAGAGGCCAGCCCCAGCATTTT
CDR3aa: CASSFPSLRGQPQHF

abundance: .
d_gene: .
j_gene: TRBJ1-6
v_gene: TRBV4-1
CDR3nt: TGCGCCAGCAGCCAAGAATCAGGGTATAATTCACCCCTCCACTTT
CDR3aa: CASSQESGYNSPLHF

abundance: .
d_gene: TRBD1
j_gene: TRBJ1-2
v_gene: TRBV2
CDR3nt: TGTGCCAGCAGTGAGTCTGGACAGGGTCTATATGGCTACACCTTC
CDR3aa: CASSESGQGLYGYTF

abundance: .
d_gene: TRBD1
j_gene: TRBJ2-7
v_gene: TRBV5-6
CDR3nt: TGTGCCAGCAGCTCGGTCCCGGGACAGGTTTCCTACGAGCAGTACTTC
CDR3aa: CASSSVPGQVSYEQYF

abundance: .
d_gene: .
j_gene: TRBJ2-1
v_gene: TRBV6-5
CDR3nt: TGTGCCAGCAGACACGACCGGAGCCCCTACAATGAGCAGTTCTTC
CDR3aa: CASRHDRSPYNEQFF

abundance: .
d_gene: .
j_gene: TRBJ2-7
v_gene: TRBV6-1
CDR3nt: TGTGCCAGCAGTGAAGATGGAACAGTCCCATACTACGAGCAGTACTTC
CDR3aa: CASSEDGTVPYYEQYF

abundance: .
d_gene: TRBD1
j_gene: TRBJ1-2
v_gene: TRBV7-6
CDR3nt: TGTGCCAGCAGCTGGACAGGGGACTATGGCTACACCTTC
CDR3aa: CASSWTGDYGYTF

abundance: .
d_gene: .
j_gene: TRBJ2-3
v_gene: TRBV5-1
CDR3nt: TGCGCCAGCAGCTTAGCGGGTTTCACAGATACGCAGTATTTT
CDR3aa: CASSLAGFTDTQYF

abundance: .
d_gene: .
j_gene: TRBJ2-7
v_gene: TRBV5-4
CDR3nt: TGTGCCAGCAGCTTGGGGGCCGAAACCTACGAGCAGTACTTC
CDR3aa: CASSLGAETYEQYF

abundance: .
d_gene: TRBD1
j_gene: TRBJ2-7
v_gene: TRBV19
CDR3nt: TGTGCCAGTAGTATGGGACATGTACAGGGGTTCTACGAGCAGTACTTC
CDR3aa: CASSMGHVQGFYEQYF

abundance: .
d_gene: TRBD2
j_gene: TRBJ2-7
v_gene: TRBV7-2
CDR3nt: TGTGCCAGCAGCCCGAGTGGGCTAGCGGACTACGAGCAGTACTTC
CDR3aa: CASSPSGLADYEQYF

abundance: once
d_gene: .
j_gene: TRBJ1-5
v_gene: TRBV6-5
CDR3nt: TGTGCCAGCAGTTACTCGCGACAGTTTAATCAGCCCCAGCATTTT
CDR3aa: CASSYSRQFNQPQHF

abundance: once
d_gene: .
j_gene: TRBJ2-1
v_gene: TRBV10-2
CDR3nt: TGCGCCAGCAGGAGGGAAGCGGGCTCCTACAATGAGCAGTTCTTC
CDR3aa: CASRREAGSYNEQFF

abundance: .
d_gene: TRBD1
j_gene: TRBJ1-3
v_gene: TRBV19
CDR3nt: TGTGCCAGTACCCTCCGCTGGACAGGGGGCAGCTCTGGAAACACCATATATTTT
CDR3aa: CASTLRWTGGSSGNTIYF

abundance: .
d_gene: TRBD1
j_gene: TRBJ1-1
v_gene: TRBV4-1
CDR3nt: TGCGCCAGCAGCCAAGATCAGGACAGGGTGAACACTGAAGCTTTCTTT
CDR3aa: CASSQDQDRVNTEAFF

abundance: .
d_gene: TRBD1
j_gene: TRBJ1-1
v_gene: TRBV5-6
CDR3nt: TGTGCCAGCAGCCTGGGACAGGGTTTTGAAGCTTTCTTT
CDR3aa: CASSLGQGFEAFF

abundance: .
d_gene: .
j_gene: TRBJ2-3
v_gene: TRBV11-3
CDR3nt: TGTGCCAGCAGCTTAGGGCAGGGCAGAGATACGCAGTATTTT
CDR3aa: CASSLGQGRDTQYF

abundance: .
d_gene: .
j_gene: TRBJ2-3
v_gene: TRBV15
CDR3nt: TGTGCCACCAGCAGAGTCTTTGCGGATACGCAGTATTTT
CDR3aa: CATSRVFADTQYF

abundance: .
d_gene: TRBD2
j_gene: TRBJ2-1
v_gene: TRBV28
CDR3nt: TGTGCCAGCAGTTTGCCTATAGCGGGAGTGGACAATGAGCAGTTCTTC
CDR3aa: CASSLPIAGVDNEQFF

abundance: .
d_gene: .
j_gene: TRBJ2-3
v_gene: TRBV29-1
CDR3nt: TGCAGCGTTGAAGGAACACTATCGCCAACAGATACGCAGTATTTT
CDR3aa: CSVEGTLSPTDTQYF